One and the same sample provided the 27 T cell receptor beta chains below, sequenced in a study of CD8 T cells in Susac syndrome. RNA, at roughly 0.5 to 1 ug, was reverse transcribed with random hexamers. TCRdb redid the calling of the immunoSEQ multiplex PCR reads with MiXCR, one entry per CDR3 protein. The table includes about 250,000 distinct CDR3 sequences, around 93% detected once. The sample was CD4+ T cells from PBMCs. The receptors shown here come from a human donor with multiple sclerosis.

The chain has TRBV27 and TRBJ2-5; the D is unclear. Trimming pared 3 bases from V and 1 base from J, leaving 18 bases between. CDR1 MNHEY and CDR2 SMNVEV come from the germline V gene (reference sequence). The length of the CDR3 is 17 residues. CDR3 sequence: CASSFLAADASQETQYF. CDR3 DNA sequence: TGTGCCAGCAGTTTTCTTGCAGCAGATGCGTCCCAAGAGACCCAGTACTTC.

The chain uses TRBV11-2 and TRBJ2-1; D uncertain. The length of the CDR3 is 14 residues. V lost 2 bases, J lost 4 bases, and 9 bases lay in between. Germline V gives CDR1 SGHAT, CDR2 FQNNGV. The CDR3 reads CASSLLVPYNEQFF. CDR3 DNA sequence: TGTGCCAGCAGCTTATTGGTCCCTTACAATGAGCAGTTCTTC.

The rearrangement links TRBV3-1 to TRBJ2-3; D possibly matches TRBD1 or TRBD2 (5 bases each). Germline V gives CDR1 LGHDT, CDR2 YNNKEL (reference sequence). With 4 bases removed from V and 4 bases from J, the gap between germline ends came to 9 bases. The CDR3 is made up of 13 amino acids. The CDR3 protein is CASSRDAADTQYF. The CDR3 coding sequence is TGTGCCAGCAGCCGGGACGCCGCAGATACGCAGTATTTT.

The chain links TRBV12-3 or TRBV12-4 to TRBJ2-2, with unresolved D. The CDR3 covers 17 residues. Trimming cost V 6 bases and J 3 bases, with 20 bases left between them. CDR3 nucleotides: TGTGCCAGCAGCCCGGGCGGTGGGCAGGAATACACCGGGGAGCTGTTTTTT. Residues: CASSPGGGQEYTGELFF.

The J gene is TRBJ2-1, the V gene TRBV27; 11 bases are shared with TRBD2. Germline V CDR1 and CDR2: MNHEY, SMNVEV (reference sequence). The J segment lost 9 bases and the V segment lost 0 bases, leaving 7 bases of the junction unmatched. The CDR3 has 16 amino acids. Here the CDR3 reads CASSLSVAGGNSEQFF. CDR3 DNA: TGTGCCAGCAGTTTATCCGTAGCGGGGGGGAATAGTGAGCAGTTCTTC.

The table lists this clonotype with a count of one. The V gene is TRBV2, the J gene TRBJ2-2; TRBD2 matches at 8 bases. CDR3 length: 15 amino acids. Looked up from germline, CDR1 is SNHLY and CDR2 is FYNNEI. The V segment lost 5 bases and the J segment 3 bases; nucleotides outside the gene matches: 5. The CDR3 DNA reads as TGTGCCAGCAGTAGCGGGAGTTTCGACACCGGGGAGCTGTTTTTT. Its translation is CASSSGSFDTGELFF.

The table lists this clonotype with a count of one. The genes are TRBV3-1 and TRBJ2-5, with D uncertain. CDR1 is LGHDT and CDR2 is YNNKEL in the germline V gene (reference sequence). Trimming removed 1 base from V and 2 bases from J, with 8 bases in between. CDR3 length: 14 amino acids. The CDR3 region is CASSQARPQETQYF. The CDR3 bases are TGTGCCAGCAGCCAAGCGCGGCCACAAGAGACCCAGTACTTC.

This chain connects TRBV7-9 to TRBJ2-7; D gene ambiguous. V was clipped by 1 base and J by 3 bases, with 4 bases between them. This CDR3 is 12 amino acids long. Germline lookup yields CDR1 SEHNR and CDR2 FQNEAQ (reference sequence). The CDR3 DNA reads TGTGCCAGCAGCTTAGACCACTACGAGCAGTACGTC. Translating gives CASSLDHYEQYV.

The genes are TRBV6-1 and TRBJ1-4; maybe TRBD1 (6 bases). Per the germline V gene, CDR1 is MNHNS and CDR2 is SASEGT. The CDR3 sequence is 15 residues long. V was cut by 5 bases and J by 2 bases, with 12 bases left in between. The chain's CDR3 is CASSWGGATNEKLFF. CDR3 DNA: TGTGCCAGCAGTTGGGGGGGGGCTACTAATGAAAAACTGTTTTTT.

The chain carries TRBV13 and TRBJ2-7; D call uncertain. From germline, CDR1 is PRHDT and CDR2 FYEKMQ (reference sequence). This CDR3 is 13 amino acids long. The V gene lost 4 bases and the J gene lost 1 base, with 8 bases spanning the gap. In DNA, the CDR3 is TGTGCCAGCAGCTCATTGGGGTCCTACGAGCAGTACTTC. Amino acids: CASSSLGSYEQYF.

This chain joins TRBV19 and TRBJ2-1; D is possibly TRBD1 or TRBD2 (5 bases each). Trimming pared 1 base from V and 10 bases from J, leaving 14 bases between. This CDR3 has 14 residues. In germline, CDR1 is LNHDA, CDR2 SQIVND (reference sequence). CDR3 nucleotides: TGTGCCAGTAGTATAGTTGGGGGAGTGAGGGAGCAGTTCTTC. It encodes CASSIVGGVREQFF.

This clonotype appeared once. This chain joins TRBV15 and TRBJ1-6; D not certain. CDR3 length: 15 amino acids. Germline CDR1 LNHNV, CDR2 YYDKDF (reference sequence). Trimming stripped 1 base from V and 6 bases from J, with 10 bases between. The CDR3 region is CATSRVAAINSPLHF. In DNA form, the CDR3 reads TGTGCCACCAGCAGAGTAGCAGCAATTAATTCACCCCTCCACTTT.

This clonotype was seen once. The chain recombines TRBV20-1 with TRBJ2-5; no firm D call. V was shortened by 1 base and J by 0 bases, with 3 bases between the two germline ends. CDR3 length: 12 residues. The germline V gene has CDR1 DFQATT and CDR2 SNEGSKA (reference sequence). The DNA of the CDR3 is TGCAGTGCTAGAGCCAACCAAGAGACCCAGTACTTC. This encodes CSARANQETQYF.

This clonotype came up once. This chain's CDR3 is CASTHGLLGRQPQHF. The DNA for the CDR3 is TGTGCCAGCACCCACGGGCTCCTAGGAAGACAGCCCCAGCATTTT. The V call is TRBV12-3 or TRBV12-4, the J call TRBJ1-5, with D hard to call. This CDR3 spans 15 amino acids. Trimming stripped 7 bases from V and 7 bases from J, with 20 bases between.

The chain joins TRBV9 to TRBJ2-2; weak D call: TRBD1 (5 bases). V was clipped by 0 bases and J by 6 bases, with 12 bases between them. Germline CDR1 and CDR2: SGDLS and YYNGEE. CDR3 length equals 15 residues. The CDR3 spells CASSVEGAQAGELFF. In DNA form, the CDR3 reads TGTGCCAGCAGCGTAGAAGGGGCCCAAGCCGGGGAGCTGTTTTTT.

CDR3 protein: CASSIGQGPNTGELFF. The CDR3, as DNA: TGTGCCAGTAGTATAGGACAGGGACCGAACACCGGGGAGCTGTTTTTT. This rearrangement joins TRBV19 to TRBJ2-2; TRBD1 agrees at 7 bases. The CDR3 spans 16 residues. V trimming: 1 base; J trimming: 0 bases; junction bases outside the gene matches: 2. Germline lookup yields CDR1 LNHDA and CDR2 SQIVND (reference sequence).

The chain recombines TRBV11-2 with TRBJ1-1; D call uncertain. The CDR3 is made up of 11 amino acids. With 1 base removed from V and 8 bases from J, the gap between germline ends came to 5 bases. CDR1 is SGHAT, CDR2 FQNNGV, per germline. The CDR3 DNA follows: TGTGCCAGCAGCTTAGTTGGAGAAGCTTTCTTT. This translates into CASSLVGEAFF.

CDR3 region: CASSPGPVGANVLTF. The CDR3 nucleotides are TGTGCCAGTAGTCCGGGACCAGTTGGGGCCAACGTCCTGACTTTC. The V and J genes are TRBV19 and TRBJ2-6; D possibly uses TRBD1 or TRBD2 (5 bases each). Germline CDR1 reads LNHDA; CDR2 reads SQIVND (reference sequence). CDR3 length: 15 amino acids. Trimming removed 5 bases from V and 3 bases from J, with 11 bases in between.

V usage is TRBV24-1 and J usage is TRBJ2-3, with 11 bases aligning to TRBD2. Germline assignment: CDR1 KGHDR and CDR2 SFDVKD. The CDR3 is 15 amino acids. V dropped 3 bases and J dropped 4; count of bases not matched to a gene: 2. The CDR3 sequence: CATSDIAGGPDTQYF. CDR3 DNA sequence: TGTGCCACCAGTGATATAGCGGGAGGGCCAGATACGCAGTATTTT.

V is TRBV5-4 and J is TRBJ2-5, with D possibly being TRBD2 (6 bases). The CDR3 is made up of 13 amino acids. Germline V lookup: CDR1 SGHNT, CDR2 YYREEE (reference sequence). V was cut by 1 base and J by 4 bases, with 8 bases left in between. The CDR3 DNA reads TGTGCCAGCAGCTTGAGGGACTCAGAGACCCAGTACTTC. Protein: CASSLRDSETQYF.

In this sample, this clonotype turned up once. The chain employs TRBV12-3 or TRBV12-4 and TRBJ1-5, with TRBD1 matching over 9 bases. This CDR3 is built from 17 residues. The V segment lost 1 base and the J segment 2 bases; nucleotides outside the gene matches: 6. In DNA form, the CDR3 reads TGTGCCAGCAGTTTAGGGACAGGGGCGTTTGGCAATCAGCCCCAGCATTTT. It specifies CASSLGTGAFGNQPQHF.

This clonotype was picked up one time. This chain joins TRBV27 and TRBJ1-1; no definite D call. Germline loops: CDR1 MNHEY, CDR2 SMNVEV (reference sequence). V shed 3 bases and J shed 7 bases, with 12 bases lying between them. The CDR3 sequence is 13 residues long. Here the CDR3 reads CASSFIAYSEAFF. In DNA form, the CDR3 reads TGTGCCAGCAGTTTTATAGCCTACAGTGAAGCTTTCTTT.

This clonotype was seen a single time. The chain joins TRBV3-1 to TRBJ1-1; TRBD1 matches at 9 bases. Trimming cost V 4 bases and J 5 bases; bases outside gene matches: 5. Germline values: CDR1 LGHDT, CDR2 YNNKEL (reference sequence). CDR3 length equals 14 residues. The CDR3 sequence is CASSRRQGGTEAFF. In DNA form, the CDR3 reads TGTGCCAGCAGCCGCCGACAGGGGGGAACTGAAGCTTTCTTT. Full variable domain (remainder filled in from reference TRBV3-1 and TRBJ1-1): DTAVSQTPKYLVTQMGNDKSIKCEQNLGHDTMYWYKQDSKKFLKIMFSYNNKELIINETVPNRFSPKSPDKAHLNLHINSLELGDSAVYFCASSRRQGGTEAFFGQGTRLTVV.

The table lists this clonotype with a count of one. This chain joins TRBV5-1 and TRBJ1-2, with D uncertain. The CDR3 loop spans 12 amino acids. The V and J ends lost 4 bases and 6 bases respectively, with 10 bases between them. The germline CDR1 and CDR2 sequences are SGHRS and YFSETQ. CDR3 nucleotide sequence: TGCGCCAGCAGCCCTAAATCTGATGGCTACACCTTC. It specifies CASSPKSDGYTF.

The rearrangement links TRBV18 to TRBJ1-2; D not resolved. Trimming stripped 2 bases from V and 5 bases from J, with 9 bases between. CDR1 is KGHSH, CDR2 LQKENI, per germline. This CDR3 is built from 13 residues. The CDR3 here is CASSPGWPYGYTF. Written as DNA, the CDR3 is TGTGCCAGCTCACCAGGGTGGCCTTATGGCTACACCTTC.

The chain combines TRBV20-1 with TRBJ2-7; 7 bases map to TRBD2. V was clipped by 3 bases and J by 0 bases; unmatched bases: 11. The CDR3 is 16 residues long. The germline V gene has CDR1 DFQATT and CDR2 SNEGSKA (reference sequence). The CDR3, as DNA: TGCAGTGCTAGGTTGGGGCGGGGGACCATCTCCTACGAGCAGTACTTC. Protein sequence: CSARLGRGTISYEQYF.

The genes are TRBV6-5 and TRBJ1-1, with TRBD1 matching over 9 bases. This CDR3 is 14 amino acids long. The V gene's germline CDR1 is MNHEY and CDR2 SVGAGI. Unmatched junction bases numbered 5, after V lost 6 bases and J lost 3 bases. This CDR3 reads CASRPQGADTEAFF. CDR3 nucleotides: TGTGCCAGCAGGCCACAGGGGGCAGACACTGAAGCTTTCTTT.